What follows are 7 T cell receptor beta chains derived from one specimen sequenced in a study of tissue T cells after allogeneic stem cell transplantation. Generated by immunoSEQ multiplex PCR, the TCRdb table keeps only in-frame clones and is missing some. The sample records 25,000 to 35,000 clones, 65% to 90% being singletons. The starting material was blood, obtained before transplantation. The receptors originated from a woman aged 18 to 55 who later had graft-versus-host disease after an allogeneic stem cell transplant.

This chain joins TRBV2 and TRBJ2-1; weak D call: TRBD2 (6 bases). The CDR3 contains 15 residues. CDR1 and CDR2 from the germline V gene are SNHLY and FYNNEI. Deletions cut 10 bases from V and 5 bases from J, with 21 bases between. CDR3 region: CATKQEGLGHNEQFF. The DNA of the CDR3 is TGTGCCACTAAACAGGAGGGCCTTGGACACAATGAGCAGTTCTTC.

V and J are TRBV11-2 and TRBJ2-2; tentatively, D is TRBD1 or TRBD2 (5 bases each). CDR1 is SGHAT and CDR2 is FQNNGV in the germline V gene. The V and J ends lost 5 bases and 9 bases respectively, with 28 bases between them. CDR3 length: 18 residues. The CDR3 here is CASSPGASQIIRPRELFF. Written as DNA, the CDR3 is TGTGCCAGCAGCCCCGGGGCCAGCCAGATAATTCGCCCCCGGGAGCTGTTTTTT.

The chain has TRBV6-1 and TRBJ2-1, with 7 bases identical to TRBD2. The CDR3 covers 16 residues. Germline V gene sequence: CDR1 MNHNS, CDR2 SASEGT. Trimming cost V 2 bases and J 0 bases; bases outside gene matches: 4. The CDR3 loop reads CASSETGGGSYNEQFF. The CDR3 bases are TGTGCCAGCAGTGAAACGGGCGGGGGCTCCTACAATGAGCAGTTCTTC.

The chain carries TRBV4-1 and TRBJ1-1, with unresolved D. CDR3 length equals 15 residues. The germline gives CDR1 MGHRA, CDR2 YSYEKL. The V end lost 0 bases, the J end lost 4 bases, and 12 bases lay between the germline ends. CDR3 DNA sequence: TGCGCCAGCAGCCAAGAACAGACACTACGCACTGAAGCTTTCTTT. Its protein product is CASSQEQTLRTEAFF.

The CDR3 reads CATQRPVRGGTTEAFF. The CDR3 DNA reads TGTGCCACCCAACGGCCGGTCCGGGGGGGGACCACTGAAGCTTTCTTT. The chain is built from TRBV7-9 and TRBJ1-1, with a weak D call TRBD1 (5 bases). Trimming took 10 bases from V and 4 from J, leaving 25 bases between them. The CDR3 has 16 residues. CDR1 and CDR2 (germline): SEHNR, FQNEAQ (reference sequence).

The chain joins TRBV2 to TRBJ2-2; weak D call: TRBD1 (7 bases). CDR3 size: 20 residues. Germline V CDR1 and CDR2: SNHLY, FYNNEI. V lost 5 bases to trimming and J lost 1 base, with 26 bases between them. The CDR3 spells CASSQNRGGGRRRNTGELFF. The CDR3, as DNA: TGTGCCAGCAGTCAAAACAGGGGAGGTGGGAGGCGAAGGAACACCGGGGAGCTGTTTTTT.

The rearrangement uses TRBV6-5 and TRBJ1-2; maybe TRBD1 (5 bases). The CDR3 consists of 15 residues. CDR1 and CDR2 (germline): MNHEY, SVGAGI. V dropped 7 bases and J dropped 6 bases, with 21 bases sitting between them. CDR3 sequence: CASTPSGVRGNGYTF. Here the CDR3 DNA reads TGTGCCAGCACTCCGAGTGGTGTGCGGGGGAATGGCTACACCTTC.